The rows below give T cell receptor beta chains drawn from one sample of a study of vaccination effects on CD4 cells after COVID-19. Their recognized antigens are unknown. Assay used: immunoSEQ multiplex PCR; TCRdb lists only in-frame clones, some missing. The sample consists of around 50,000 clones, around 80% of them appearing once. Sequencing was performed on CD4+ T cells from PBMCs cultured without peptide, taken after COVID-19 vaccination. The receptors shown here come from a human donor who had a prior SARS-CoV-2 infection. The CDR3 runs from the conserved cysteine through the conserved F or W. Each record gives: J gene, clone size, CDR3 length, V gene, D gene, CDR3 protein, CDR3 DNA. A D gene is named only where the DNA matches it firmly. Size is omitted from some rows. Given values are once, few, many or a class for expanded clones.

TRBJ2-7 | medium-sized | 11 | TRBV7-2 | - | CASSSYYEQYF | TGTGCCAGCAGCTCTTACTACGAGCAGTACTTC
TRBJ1-6 | few | 14 | TRBV4-2 | - | CASSQGEGFSPLHF | TGTGCCAGCAGCCAAGGGGAGGGATTTTCACCCCTCCACTTT
TRBJ1-2 | - | 13 | TRBV2 | - | CASIEGGFGGYTF | TGTGCCAGCATCGAAGGGGGGTTTGGGGGCTACACCTTC
TRBJ1-3 | few | 15 | TRBV18 | TRBD1 | CASSQGQISGNTIYF | TGTGCCAGCTCACAGGGACAGATCTCTGGAAACACCATATATTTT
TRBJ1-3 | - | 18 | TRBV27 | - | CASSPLGEGRASGNTIYF | TGTGCCAGCAGTCCGCTCGGGGAGGGCCGAGCCTCTGGAAACACCATATATTTT
TRBJ2-2 | - | 15 | TRBV6-5 | - | CASRLTGGSTGELFF | TGTGCCAGCAGGCTAACAGGAGGGAGCACCGGGGAGCTGTTTTTT
TRBJ1-2 | once | 13 | TRBV7-3 | - | CASSPQPNYGYTF | TGTGCCAGCAGCCCACAGCCTAACTATGGCTACACCTTC
TRBJ2-2 | - | 14 | TRBV2 | TRBD2 | CASRGGARTGELFF | TGTGCCAGCAGGGGAGGGGCCAGGACCGGGGAGCTGTTTTTT
TRBJ2-5 | - | 16 | TRBV24-1 | TRBD1 | CATSRDRGTHEETQYF | TGTGCCACCAGTCGGGACAGGGGGACGCACGAAGAGACCCAGTACTTC
TRBJ2-1 | - | 19 | TRBV14 | - | CASSPGIFSPGQTYNEQFF | TGTGCCAGCAGCCCTGGCATATTCTCCCCCGGACAGACCTACAATGAGCAGTTCTTC
TRBJ1-5 | - | 13 | TRBV7-2 | - | CASSLDGNQPQHF | TGTGCCAGCAGCTTAGACGGCAATCAGCCCCAGCATTTT
TRBJ1-5 | medium-sized | 15 | TRBV6-5 | - | CASGAGGNSNQPQHF | TGTGCCAGCGGGGCGGGGGGAAATAGCAATCAGCCCCAGCATTTT
TRBJ2-2 | - | 17 | TRBV19 | TRBD1 | CASNNQGAASNTGELFF | TGTGCCAGCAATAATCAGGGGGCCGCTTCGAACACCGGGGAGCTGTTTTTT
TRBJ2-7 | - | 16 | TRBV21-1 | - | CASSPQPPAQGALQYF | TGTGCCAGCAGCCCACAGCCCCCGGCACAGGGGGCCCTGCAGTACTTC
TRBJ2-5 | - | 14 | TRBV6-6 | - | CASRSLGSRETQYF | TGTGCCAGCAGATCCTTAGGGTCGCGTGAGACCCAGTACTTC
TRBJ2-7 | - | 15 | TRBV5-4 | TRBD2 | CASSLSSGGPYEQYF | TGTGCCAGCAGCTTGTCTAGCGGGGGGCCCTACGAGCAGTACTTC
TRBJ1-1 | - | 10 | TRBV29-1 | - | CSVQNTEAFF | TGCAGCGTTCAAAACACTGAAGCTTTCTTT
TRBJ1-5 | - | 13 | TRBV27 | - | CASAGGLYQPQHF | TGTGCCAGTGCGGGGGGGCTGTATCAGCCCCAGCATTTT
TRBJ2-7 | - | 14 | TRBV7-2 | - | CASSLQPSTYEQYF | TGTGCCAGCAGCTTGCAACCGAGCACCTACGAGCAGTACTTC
TRBJ2-1 | - | 13 | TRBV2 | - | CASGQTVYNEQFF | TGTGCCAGCGGACAGACGGTCTACAATGAGCAGTTCTTC
TRBJ1-4 | - | 14 | TRBV7-8 | TRBD1 | CASSLGGGDEKLFF | TGTGCCAGCAGCTTAGGAGGGGGCGATGAAAAACTGTTTTTT
TRBJ2-1 | - | 16 | TRBV6-1 | - | CASSDVGLSSYNEQFF | TGTGCCAGCAGTGACGTGGGGTTGAGCTCCTACAATGAGCAGTTCTTC
TRBJ1-3 | - | 16 | TRBV7-2 | - | CASSLESPHSGNTIYF | TGTGCCAGCAGCTTAGAAAGTCCTCACTCTGGAAACACCATATATTTT
TRBJ2-7 | - | 11 | TRBV6-6 | TRBD1 | CASSQDRRQYF | TGTGCCAGCAGCCAGGACAGGCGGCAGTACTTC
TRBJ1-1 | - | 15 | TRBV7-3 | - | CASSPLTVVGTEAFF | TGTGCCAGCAGCCCGCTGACGGTTGTGGGCACTGAAGCTTTCTTT
TRBJ1-5 | - | 14 | TRBV7-8 | - | CASSVRGRNQPQHF | TGTGCCAGCAGCGTAAGGGGTCGCAATCAGCCCCAGCATTTT
TRBJ1-1 | few | 14 | TRBV9 | - | CASSLDGRGTEAFF | TGTGCCAGCAGCCTGGATGGTAGGGGGACTGAAGCTTTCTTT
TRBJ2-7 | - | 16 | TRBV5-1 | TRBD2 | CASSWGLAETHYEQYF | TGCGCCAGCAGCTGGGGACTAGCGGAGACCCACTACGAGCAGTACTTC
TRBJ1-1 | - | 14 | TRBV7-9 | - | CASSLQAVNTEAFF | TGTGCCAGCAGCTTGCAGGCTGTGAACACTGAAGCTTTCTTT
TRBJ2-1 | - | 15 | TRBV18 | TRBD2 | CASSPMASGGNEQFF | TGTGCCAGCTCACCAATGGCTAGCGGGGGTAATGAGCAGTTCTTC
TRBJ2-7 | few | 12 | TRBV2 | - | CASGRQAYEQYF | TGTGCCAGCGGACGACAGGCCTACGAGCAGTACTTC
TRBJ2-3 | once | 13 | TRBV30 | - | CAWSGGPTDTQYF | TGTGCCTGGAGTGGGGGGCCCACAGATACGCAGTATTTT
TRBJ2-2 | - | 15 | TRBV5-4 | - | CASSLLSGSQGELFF | TGTGCCAGCAGCTTGCTATCGGGTTCACAGGGGGAGCTGTTTTTT
TRBJ2-7 | - | 15 | TRBV7-7 | - | CASSLDVGSSYEQYF | TGTGCTAGCAGCTTAGATGTGGGGAGCTCCTACGAGCAGTACTTC
TRBJ1-5 | once | 17 | TRBV24-1 | - | CATSEYSIQRGNQPQHF | TGTGCCACCAGTGAATATTCAATACAGCGGGGCAATCAGCCCCAGCATTTT
TRBJ2-3 | - | 21 | TRBV30 | TRBD1 | CAWKAGSGQGTLTVSTDTQYF | TGTGCCTGGAAGGCTGGTTCGGGACAGGGGACCTTAACAGTTAGCACAGATACGCAGTATTTT
TRBJ1-2 | few | 15 | TRBV19 | - | CASSTSFVGHYGYTF | TGTGCCAGTAGTACGTCTTTCGTAGGACACTATGGCTACACCTTC
TRBJ2-1 | - | 16 | TRBV18 | - | CASSLMADSSYNEQFF | TGTGCCAGCTCACTCATGGCAGACAGCTCCTACAATGAGCAGTTCTTC
TRBJ2-3 | - | 13 | TRBV11-2 | - | CASSLAATDTQYF | TGTGCCAGCAGCTTAGCCGCAACAGATACGCAGTATTTT
TRBJ1-6 | - | 15 | TRBV7-2 | - | CASSLEGAYNSPLHF | TGTGCCAGCAGCTTAGAAGGGGCCTATAATTCACCCCTCCACTTT
TRBJ2-5 | - | 15 | TRBV6-1 | TRBD2 | CASSEHGLAGETQYF | TGTGCCAGCAGTGAACATGGACTAGCGGGAGAGACCCAGTACTTC
TRBJ2-7 | - | 11 | TRBV30 | - | CAWRWGNEQYF | TGTGCCTGGAGGTGGGGAAACGAGCAGTACTTC
TRBJ2-7 | - | 15 | TRBV11-3 | - | CASSYRGRTNYEQYF | TGTGCCAGCAGCTATCGGGGACGGACAAACTACGAGCAGTACTTC
TRBJ1-6 | few | 15 | TRBV2 | TRBD1 | CASTVGGEVHSPLHF | TGTGCCAGCACAGTAGGGGGCGAAGTACACTCACCCCTCCACTTT
TRBJ1-1 | once | 13 | TRBV30 | - | CAWNRGVGTEAFF | TGTGCCTGGAATAGGGGGGTGGGGACTGAAGCTTTCTTT
TRBJ2-3 | - | 18 | TRBV11-2 | - | CASSFPPSARTGTDTQYF | TGTGCCAGCAGCTTCCCCCCTTCCGCCCGGACGGGGACAGATACGCAGTATTTT
TRBJ1-6 | - | 13 | TRBV27 | - | CATRQSYNSPLHF | TGTGCCACGAGACAGTCTTATAATTCACCCCTCCACTTT
TRBJ2-5 | - | 13 | TRBV19 | - | CASSIRLLETQYF | TGTGCCAGTAGTATAAGGTTATTGGAGACCCAGTACTTC
TRBJ2-5 | few | 12 | TRBV18 | - | CASSPPGETQYF | TGTGCCAGCTCACCACCCGGTGAGACCCAGTACTTC
TRBJ2-5 | - | 15 | TRBV15 | TRBD2 | CATSRGISGEETQYF | TGTGCCACCAGCAGAGGGATCAGCGGGGAAGAGACCCAGTACTTC
TRBJ2-1 | few | 13 | TRBV7-9 | - | CASSWGQNNEQFF | TGTGCCAGCAGCTGGGGACAAAACAATGAGCAGTTCTTC